This T cell receptor beta chain was identified in a study of shared clonotypes between healthy human individuals. In the case of this clone: The antigen is undetermined.

The CDR3 totals 11 residues. V lost 6 bases, J lost 3 bases, and 3 bases lay in between. Germline V CDR1 and CDR2: SGHAT, FQNNGV. The authors' processing: As immunoSEQ supplied junction-only sequences (without quality scores), filtering differed. Assay used: immunoSEQ multiplex PCR; TCRdb lists only in-frame clones, some missing. The DNA gave D and trimming, while V, J and clone size come from that table. The sample has about 2.1 million clones, under 95% seen once. CD45RO negativity and positive selection for CCR7 defined naive CD8 cells, a population that excluded terminally differentiated effector memory CD45RA+ cells. Study-level results: The study's rarefaction showed incomplete sorted-subset sequencing despite large depth. It was the non-shared clonotypes that had lower generation probabilities than clonotypes shared by all four donors. Larger estimated richness was generally seen in naive subsets than in memory subsets.

The rearrangement links TRBV11-2 to TRBJ2-1; D remains ambiguous. The sample comprised naive CD8+ T cells from PBMCs. The TCR was taken from a young man in good health. Some clones in this sample may be carry-over from other donors' samples. CDR3 residues: CASRGYNEQFF. In nucleotides, the CDR3 is TGTGCCAGCAGGGGCTACAATGAGCAGTTCTTC.